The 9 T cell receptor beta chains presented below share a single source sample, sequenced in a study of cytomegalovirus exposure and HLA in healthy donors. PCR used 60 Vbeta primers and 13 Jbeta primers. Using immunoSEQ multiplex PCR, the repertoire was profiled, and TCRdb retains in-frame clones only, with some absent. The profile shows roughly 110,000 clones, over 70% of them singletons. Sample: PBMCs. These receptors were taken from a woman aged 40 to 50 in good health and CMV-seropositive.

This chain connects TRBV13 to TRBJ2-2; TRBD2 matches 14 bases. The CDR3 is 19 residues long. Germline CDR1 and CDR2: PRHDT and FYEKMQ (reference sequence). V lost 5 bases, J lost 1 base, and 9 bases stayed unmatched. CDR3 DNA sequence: TGTGCCAGCAGCGCGGGACTAGCGGGAGTTTTTCGGAACACCGGGGAGCTGTTTTTT. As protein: CASSAGLAGVFRNTGELFF.

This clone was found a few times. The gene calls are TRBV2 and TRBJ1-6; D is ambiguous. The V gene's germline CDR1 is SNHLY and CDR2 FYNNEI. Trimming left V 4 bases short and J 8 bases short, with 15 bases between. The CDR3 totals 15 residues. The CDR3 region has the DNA TGTGCCAGCAGTGTATTGAGAGTCGGTGATTCACCCCTCCACTTT. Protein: CASSVLRVGDSPLHF.

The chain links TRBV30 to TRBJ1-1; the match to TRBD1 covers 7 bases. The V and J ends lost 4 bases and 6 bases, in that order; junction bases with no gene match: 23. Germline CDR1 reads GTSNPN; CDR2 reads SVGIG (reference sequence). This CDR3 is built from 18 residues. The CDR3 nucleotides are TGTGCCTGGATTAGGTCCAGGGGGGCAGTCGGGCTGCTGGCTGAAGCTTTCTTT. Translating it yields CAWIRSRGAVGLLAEAFF.

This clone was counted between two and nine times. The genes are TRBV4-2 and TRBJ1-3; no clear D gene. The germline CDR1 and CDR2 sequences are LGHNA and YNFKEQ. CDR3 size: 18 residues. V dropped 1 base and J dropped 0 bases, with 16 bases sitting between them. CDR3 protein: CASSQGTEGRPSGNTIYF. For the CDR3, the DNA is TGTGCCAGCAGCCAAGGGACCGAGGGCAGACCCTCTGGAAACACCATATATTTT.

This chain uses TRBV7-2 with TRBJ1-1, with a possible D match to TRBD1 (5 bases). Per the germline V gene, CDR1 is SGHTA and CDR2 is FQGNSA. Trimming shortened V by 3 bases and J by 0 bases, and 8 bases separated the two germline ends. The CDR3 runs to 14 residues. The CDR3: CASSFGHLNTEAFF. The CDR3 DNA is TGTGCCAGCAGCTTCGGACACTTGAACACTGAAGCTTTCTTT.

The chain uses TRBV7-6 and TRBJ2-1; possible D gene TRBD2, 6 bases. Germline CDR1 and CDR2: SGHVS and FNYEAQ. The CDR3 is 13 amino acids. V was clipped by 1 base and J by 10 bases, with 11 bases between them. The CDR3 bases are TGTGCCAGCAGCTTAGGTCTAGCGATGGAGCAGTTCTTC. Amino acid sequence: CASSLGLAMEQFF.

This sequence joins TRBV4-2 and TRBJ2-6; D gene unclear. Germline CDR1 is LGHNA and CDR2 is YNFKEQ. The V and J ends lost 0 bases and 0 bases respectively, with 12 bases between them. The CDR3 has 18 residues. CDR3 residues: CASSQEGRLSSGANVLTF. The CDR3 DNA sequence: TGTGCCAGCAGCCAAGAGGGCAGGTTATCCTCTGGGGCCAACGTCCTGACTTTC.

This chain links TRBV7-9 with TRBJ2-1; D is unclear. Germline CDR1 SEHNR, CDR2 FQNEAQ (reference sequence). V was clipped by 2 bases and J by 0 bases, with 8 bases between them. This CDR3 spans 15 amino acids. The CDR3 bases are TGTGCCAGCAGCTTAAGTATGAGCTCCTACAATGAGCAGTTCTTC. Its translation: CASSLSMSSYNEQFF. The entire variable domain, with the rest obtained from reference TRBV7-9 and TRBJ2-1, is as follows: DTGVSQNPRHKITKRGQNVTFRCDPISEHNRLYWYRQTLGQGPEFLTYFQNEAQLEKSRLLSDRFSAERPKGSFSTLEIQRTEQGDSAMYLCASSLSMSSYNEQFFGPGTRLTVL.

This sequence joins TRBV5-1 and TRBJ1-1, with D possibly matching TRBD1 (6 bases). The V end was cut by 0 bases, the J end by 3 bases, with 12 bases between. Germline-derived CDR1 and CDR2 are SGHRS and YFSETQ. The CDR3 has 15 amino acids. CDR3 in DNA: TGCGCCAGCAGCTTGGTGGGAGGGGGGGACACTGAAGCTTTCTTT. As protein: CASSLVGGGDTEAFF. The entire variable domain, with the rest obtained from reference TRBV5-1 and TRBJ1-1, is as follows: KAGVTQTPRYLIKTRGQQVTLSCSPISGHRSVSWYQQTPGQGLQFLFEYFSETQRNKGNFPGRFSGRQFSNSRSEMNVSTLELGDSALYLCASSLVGGGDTEAFFGQGTRLTVV.